These 23 T cell receptor beta chains share one sample of origin, sequenced in a study of CD4 T cells in relation to SARS-CoV-2 and coronaviruses. Clones were sequenced by immunoSEQ multiplex PCR, and TCRdb holds only the in-frame ones, with some missing. The table has about 36,000 clones, roughly 82% seen once. Antigens for these TCRs are unknown. Sequencing was carried out using memory CD4+ T cells from PBMCs, cultured in vitro. These receptors were taken from an adult with COVID-19.

This clone occurred once. The genes are TRBV28 and TRBJ1-2, with 7 bases aligning to TRBD1. The trim removed 3 bases at V and 7 bases at J, leaving 11 bases unmatched. The CDR3 runs 15 residues. Germline CDR1 MDHEN, CDR2 SYDVKM. The CDR3, as DNA: TGTGCCAGCAGTTTTCCCTCGGGCAGGGGGACTGGCTACACCTTC. Translated, it gives CASSFPSGRGTGYTF.

The J gene is TRBJ2-7, the V gene TRBV7-2; 8 bases map to TRBD2. V lost 0 bases and J lost 4; bases outside the gene matches: 5. Germline V gene lookup returns CDR1 SGHTA and CDR2 FQGNSA. The CDR3 is 15 amino acids. The CDR3 sequence: CASSLAPGGDYEQYF. The CDR3 DNA is TGTGCCAGCAGCTTAGCACCGGGAGGGGATTACGAGCAGTACTTC.

The chain links TRBV30 to TRBJ1-6; D gene uncertain. Germline values: CDR1 GTSNPN, CDR2 SVGIG (reference sequence). V dropped 0 bases and J dropped 8 bases, with 8 bases sitting between them. The CDR3 runs 13 residues. This CDR3 is CAWSVEGYSPLHF. Written as DNA, the CDR3 is TGTGCCTGGAGTGTGGAGGGATATTCACCCCTCCACTTT. Looking up the rest from reference TRBV30 and TRBJ1-6 gives the full variable domain: SQTIHQWPATLVQPVGSPLSLECTVEGTSNPNLYWYRQAAGRGLQLLFYSVGIGQISSEVPQNLSASRPQDRQFILSSKKLLLSDSGFYLCAWSVEGYSPLHFGNGTRLTVT.

This clone was detected once. V usage is TRBV6-1 and J usage is TRBJ1-5, with D uncertain. The V end was cut by 3 bases, the J end by 3 bases, with 15 bases between. The CDR3 has 16 amino acids. Germline V gives CDR1 MNHNS, CDR2 SASEGT. CDR3 in amino acids: CASSDDPYRINQPQHF. CDR3 DNA sequence: TGTGCCAGCAGTGACGATCCGTATCGGATCAATCAGCCCCAGCATTTT.

The gene calls are TRBV5-1 and TRBJ1-1; unclear D gene. The CDR3 is made up of 14 amino acids. Germline assignment: CDR1 SGHRS and CDR2 YFSETQ. Trimming cost V 5 bases and J 1 base, with 12 bases left between them. CDR3: CASSPSGSNTEAFF. CDR3 DNA: TGCGCCAGCAGTCCTTCAGGCTCGAACACTGAAGCTTTCTTT.

This clone was recorded a few times. The CDR3 reads CASSTHSLPEKLFF. Written as DNA, the CDR3 is TGTGCCAGCAGCACGCACAGTCTCCCGGAAAAACTGTTTTTT. The chain joins TRBV9 to TRBJ1-4; D uncertain. V lost 4 bases and J 8 bases, leaving 15 bases between the germline ends. Germline assignment: CDR1 SGDLS and CDR2 YYNGEE. The CDR3 is 14 residues long.

V is TRBV16 and J is TRBJ1-2; D perhaps matches TRBD1 (5 bases). CDR1 and CDR2 (germline): KGHSY, FQNENV. Trimming left V 3 bases short and J 7 bases short, with 15 bases between. The CDR3 loop spans 14 amino acids. The CDR3 DNA sequence: TGTGCCAGCAGCCACGACGGCACCAGGGCTGGCTACACCTTC. It encodes CASSHDGTRAGYTF.

In DNA form, the CDR3 reads TGTGCCAGCAGCTTAACGGGACTAGCGGGAGCGACCTACAATGAGCAGTTCTTC. Its translation: CASSLTGLAGATYNEQFF. The chain couples TRBV7-2 to TRBJ2-1; 14 nucleotides align to TRBD2. The CDR3 totals 18 residues. Trimming cost V 2 bases and J 2 bases; bases outside gene matches: 5. CDR1 and CDR2 (germline): SGHTA, FQGNSA. Together with reference TRBV7-2 and TRBJ2-1, the CDR3 gives the full variable domain: GAGVSQSPSNKVTEKGKDVELRCDPISGHTALYWYRQSLGQGLEFLIYFQGNSAPDKSGLPSDRFSAERTGGSVSTLTIQRTQQEDSAVYLCASSLTGLAGATYNEQFFGPGTRLTVL.

This chain links TRBV13 with TRBJ2-1; 7 bases match TRBD1. The CDR3 runs 13 residues. Germline assignment: CDR1 PRHDT and CDR2 FYEKMQ (reference sequence). After removal of 4 bases from V and 12 bases from J, the junction contained 9 bases not matched to a gene. CDR3 sequence reads: CASSSGTEFGQFF. CDR3 DNA: TGTGCCAGCAGCTCCGGGACAGAGTTCGGGCAGTTCTTC.

The V and J genes are TRBV2 and TRBJ1-2; D unclear. The CDR3 contains 13 residues. Germline V gene lookup returns CDR1 SNHLY and CDR2 FYNNEI. V was pared by 2 bases and J by 4 bases, with 8 bases between. In DNA, the CDR3 is TGTGCCAGCAGTGAACGGCCGGGCTATGGCTACACCTTC. This sequence encodes CASSERPGYGYTF.

The rearrangement joins TRBV5-1 to TRBJ1-4; D possibly corresponds to TRBD1 (6 bases). From germline, CDR1 is SGHRS and CDR2 YFSETQ. This CDR3 region has 16 residues. V lost 6 bases to trimming and J lost 0 bases, with 15 bases between them. This CDR3 reads CASKDSTGSTNEKLFF. The CDR3, as DNA: TGCGCCAGCAAGGACAGCACTGGATCAACTAATGAAAAACTGTTTTTT.

This clone was seen more than once but under ten times. The rearrangement links TRBV6-1 to TRBJ2-7; 7 bases fit TRBD2. J lost 0 bases, V lost 3 bases, and 5 bases had no gene match. The CDR3 is 15 amino acids. Germline loops: CDR1 MNHNS, CDR2 SASEGT. The CDR3 is CASSEMAGDSYEQYF. CDR3 coding DNA: TGTGCCAGCAGTGAGATGGCGGGAGACTCCTACGAGCAGTACTTC.

The CDR3 coding sequence is TGCAGCGTTAGGGACAGTCAACTTGGCAAGCAGTACTTC. Its translation is CSVRDSQLGKQYF. This chain links TRBV29-1 with TRBJ2-7; TRBD1 matches 7 bases. The germline CDR1 and CDR2 sequences are SQVTM and ANQGSEA. Germline trimming cut 5 bases from V and 8 bases from J; bases unmatched to any gene: 12. This CDR3 contains 13 residues.

The genes are TRBV9 and TRBJ2-3, with D unclear. Germline assignment: CDR1 SGDLS and CDR2 YYNGEE. V was shortened by 0 bases and J by 3 bases, with 11 bases between the two germline ends. The CDR3 is 15 amino acids. The CDR3 loop is CASSVGRSDTDTQYF. The CDR3 nucleotides read TGTGCCAGCAGCGTAGGTAGGTCAGATACAGATACGCAGTATTTT.

This clone was observed a single time. The V gene is TRBV10-3, the J gene TRBJ1-1; D gene unclear. Trimming took off 5 bases at V and 1 base at J, with 8 bases between the two ends. The CDR3 is 13 amino acids. Germline CDR1 is ENHRY and CDR2 is SYGVKD. For the CDR3, the DNA is TGTGCCATCAGTCCCCAAGGGAACACTGAAGCTTTCTTT. Its protein is CAISPQGNTEAFF.

This clone was observed once. V is TRBV7-9 and J is TRBJ2-6, with no clear D. V was cut by 3 bases and J by 1 base, with 7 bases left in between. Per the germline V gene, CDR1 is SEHNR and CDR2 is FQNEAQ (reference sequence). The CDR3 runs to 15 residues. Here the CDR3 DNA reads TGTGCCAGCAGCTTTCGCCAGTCTGGGGCCAACGTCCTGACTTTC. Translating it yields CASSFRQSGANVLTF.

The chain uses TRBV2 and TRBJ2-1; 12 nucleotides align to TRBD2. CDR1 and CDR2 (germline): SNHLY, FYNNEI. CDR3 size: 14 residues. J was trimmed by 8 bases and V by 10 bases; bases with no gene match: 9. The CDR3: CATRLAGVMDEQFF. In nucleotides, the CDR3 is TGTGCCACCAGACTAGCGGGAGTTATGGATGAGCAGTTCTTC. Together with reference TRBV2 and TRBJ2-1, the CDR3 gives the full variable domain: EPEVTQTPSHQVTQMGQEVILRCVPISNHLYFYWYRQILGQKVEFLVSFYNNEISEKSEIFDDQFSVERPDGSNFTLKIRSTKLEDSAMYFCATRLAGVMDEQFFGPGTRLTVL.

CDR3 DNA: TGTGCCAGCAGGGTTACACAGGGGGCTTTATACAATGAGCAGTTCTTC. It codes for CASRVTQGALYNEQFF. The rearrangement joins TRBV2 to TRBJ2-1; 9 nucleotides line up with TRBD1. There are 16 residues in the CDR3. Looked up from germline, CDR1 is SNHLY and CDR2 is FYNNEI. V dropped 6 bases and J dropped 4; count of bases not matched to a gene: 10.

CDR3: CASSGRADQPQHF. CDR3 DNA: TGTGCCAGCAGCGGCAGGGCGGATCAGCCCCAGCATTTT. This rearrangement joins TRBV7-8 to TRBJ1-5, with D possibly matching TRBD1 (5 bases). V dropped 5 bases and J dropped 5 bases, with 10 bases sitting between them. This CDR3 is 13 amino acids long. Germline assignment: CDR1 SGHVS and CDR2 FQNEAQ.

This clone was counted a few times. V usage is TRBV6-1 and J usage is TRBJ1-1; tentative D call: TRBD1 (5 bases). The CDR3 runs 13 residues. From germline, CDR1 is MNHNS and CDR2 SASEGT. V gave up 0 bases and J gave up 8 bases, with 10 bases separating them. The CDR3 is CASSEARADEAFF. CDR3 nucleotides: TGTGCCAGCAGTGAAGCCAGGGCTGACGAAGCTTTCTTT.

The chain is built from TRBV12-1 and TRBJ2-2. TRBV12-1 is a listed pseudogene. The CDR3 contains 14 residues. DNA of the CDR3: TGTGCCAGCAGCCCCCTCCAGAACACCGGGGAGCTGTTTTTT. Translated, it gives CASSPLQNTGELFF.

The V call is TRBV4-3, the J call TRBJ1-4; no clear D gene. V lost 3 bases, J lost 0 bases, and 8 bases lay in between. The CDR3 runs 15 residues. Germline CDR1 reads LGHNA; CDR2 reads YSLEER. This CDR3 reads CASSQDVATNEKLFF. For the CDR3, the DNA is TGCGCCAGCAGCCAGGACGTTGCAACTAATGAAAAACTGTTTTTT.

The chain has TRBV13 and TRBJ2-7; tentatively, D is TRBD2 (6 bases). Germline V lookup: CDR1 PRHDT, CDR2 FYEKMQ (reference sequence). Trimming removed 2 bases at V and 2 bases at J, with 13 bases between. CDR3 size: 15 residues. The CDR3 region has the DNA TGTGCCAGCAGCTTACGGAAACTAGCCACCTACGAGCAGTACTTC. This encodes CASSLRKLATYEQYF. The variable domain in full, with the rest retrieved from reference TRBV13 and TRBJ2-7, is AAGVIQSPRHLIKEKRETATLKCYPIPRHDTVYWYQQGPGQDPQFLISFYEKMQSDKGSIPDRFSAQQFSDYHSELNMSSLELGDSALYFCASSLRKLATYEQYFGPGTRLTVT.